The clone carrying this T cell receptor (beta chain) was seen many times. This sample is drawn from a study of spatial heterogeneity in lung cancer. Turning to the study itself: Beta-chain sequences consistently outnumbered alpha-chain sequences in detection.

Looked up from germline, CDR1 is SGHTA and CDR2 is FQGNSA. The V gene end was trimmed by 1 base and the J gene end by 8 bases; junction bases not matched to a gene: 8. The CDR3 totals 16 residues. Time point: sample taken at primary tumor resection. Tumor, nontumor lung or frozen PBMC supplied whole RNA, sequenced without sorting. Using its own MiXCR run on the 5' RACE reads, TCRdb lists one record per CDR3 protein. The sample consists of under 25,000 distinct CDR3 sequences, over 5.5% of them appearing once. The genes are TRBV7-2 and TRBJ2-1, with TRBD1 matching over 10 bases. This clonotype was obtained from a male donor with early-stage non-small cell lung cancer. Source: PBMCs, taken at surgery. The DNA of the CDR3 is TGTGCCAGCAGCTTAGGGGTGGACAGGGGGAAGCATGAGCAGTTCTTC. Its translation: CASSLGVDRGKHEQFF.